This T cell receptor beta chain was profiled in a study of cytomegalovirus exposure and HLA in healthy donors. The PCR used 60 Vbeta and 13 Jbeta primers. The data were produced by immunoSEQ multiplex PCR, yet TCRdb's version contains in-frame clones alone and is incomplete. The table shows some 130,000 clones, with roughly three quarters occurring only once. Trimming at V came to 7 bases and at J to 9 bases, leaving 11 bases not matched to a gene. CDR3 size: 14 residues. Germline-derived CDR1 and CDR2 are MNHEY and SMNVEV (reference sequence). As regards this clone: Its target is unknown.

Study results and caveats: In an earlier analysis, productive rearrangement rates for most beta V segments clustered near 87% or 30%. Among TCR beta chains of equal frequency, HLA-associated ones were more clonally expanded in a later analysis. A few chains linked to CMV were shown in vitro to be specific for CMV antigens.

The receptor was isolated from a man between 35 and 55 years old in good health and CMV-seronegative. V is TRBV27 and J is TRBJ2-1, with 8 bases identical to TRBD2. The sequenced sample was PBMCs. The CDR3 region has the DNA TGTGCCAGCACCCCCCAGAGCGGGAGTACTGAGCAGTTCTTC. Translation: CASTPQSGSTEQFF.